This paragraph covers one TCR beta chain sequence. PCR employed 60 Vbeta and 13 Jbeta primers. TCRdb's copy holds only in-frame clones and misses some; the assay was immunoSEQ multiplex PCR. The data contain 95,000 to 150,000 clones, about 81% of them singletons. This entry comes from a study of cytomegalovirus exposure and HLA in healthy donors. Likely unrecorded immune exposures existed in these nominally healthy donors. The source material was PBMCs. The clonotype comes from a woman aged 25 to 45 in good health and CMV-seronegative.

CDR3: CASSLDPTGNQPQHF. Here the CDR3 DNA reads TGTGCCAGCAGCTTGGACCCGACGGGGAATCAGCCCCAGCATTTT. The genes are TRBV5-5 and TRBJ1-5, with unresolved D. Germline V lookup: CDR1 SGHKS, CDR2 YYEKEE (reference sequence). The ends were cut back, 0 bases at V and 4 bases at J, with 11 bases in the middle. This CDR3 region has 15 residues.